This T cell receptor (beta chain) was sequenced for a study of T-cell memory formation after mild COVID-19. In the study overall: Across donors, TCR clusters were largely donor specific. Study-wide results and caveats: Clones that contracted from day 15 to 85 had balanced CD4/CD8; later expanders were CD4+ biased.

Each CDR3 protein gets one entry after TCRdb re-called the 5' RACE reads with MiXCR. This table holds around 300,000 distinct CDR3 sequences, about 13% found once. This clonotype was detected ten times or more. What it binds is not known. From germline, CDR1 is SQVTM and CDR2 ANQGSEA. Trimming pared 0 bases from V and 6 bases from J, leaving 12 bases between. The CDR3 loop spans 14 amino acids. The chain combines TRBV29-1 with TRBJ2-1; possibly TRBD1 for D (5 bases). The sequence came from a man aged 18 to 30 who had mild COVID-19 (a few samples of this study predate the infection). Cell type and time point are not known. Sequencing was carried out using PBMCs or a T cell subset sorted from them (not recorded which). The CDR3 DNA reads as TGCAGCGTTGAAGATCCAGGGTTTGGCAATGAGCAGTTCTTC. Protein sequence: CSVEDPGFGNEQFF.